This TCR beta chain was sequenced during a study of regulatory T cells in long-lasting Graves disease. This clonotype has only a few counts. Time point here: newly diagnosed GD, antithyroid drugs for less than 3 months. Generation of the TCR library employed RNA extracted from PBMCs. Trimming removed 9 bases from V and 3 bases from J, with 13 bases in between. CDR1 and CDR2 (germline): KGHDR, SFDVKD. The CDR3 totals 13 residues. Arm-PCR of CDR3 regions and iRepertoire HTBI primers were the basis on which TCR beta libraries were built. MiXCR was run by TCRdb on the multiplex PCR reads, yielding one entry per CDR3 protein. The sample comprises roughly 530,000 distinct CDR3 sequences, 15% to 20% of which are singletons, and roughly 25% rests with the top ten. This sample was shared with a second study, whose subject was T cells in Graves' hyperthyroidism and ophthalmopathy.

The clonotype comes from a woman between 40 and 65 years old with Graves disease. This sequence joins TRBV24-1 and TRBJ1-1; D is unresolved. The sample in question was peripheral blood mononuclear cells (PBMCs), obtained at new diagnosis, from a patient treated with antithyroid drugs. The CDR3 coding sequence is TGTGCCACCTCATCGGGGTGGCACACTGAAGCTTTCTTT. Amino acids: CATSSGWHTEAFF.